These T cell receptor beta chains were read from a single sample in a study of CD8 T cells in ankylosing spondylitis. TCRdb recomputed calls from the 5' RACE reads with MiXCR, one row per CDR3 protein. The sample contains about 800,000 distinct CDR3 sequences, approximately 12% of which appear only once. The sample taken for sequencing was blood, either unsorted or a sorted T cell fraction (not recorded which). The receptors here all came from a male donor with ankylosing spondylitis. CDR3s include the opening cysteine and the closing phenylalanine or tryptophan. The D gene is left open where the match is weak. Part of the rows lack a size; the others show once, few, many or a class for expanded clones.

clone size	V gene	J gene	D gene	CDR3 DNA	CDR3 protein
few	TRBV7-9	TRBJ2-3	TRBD2	TGTGCCAGCAGCACCTCCTTCGGGGGGGGACGCACAGATACGCAGTATTTT	CASSTSFGGGRTDTQYF
few	TRBV20-1	TRBJ1-5	NA	TGCAGTGCCCGGGGGGGGACAAGTCAGCCCCAGCATTTT	CSARGGTSQPQHF
many	TRBV12-3/TRBV12-4	TRBJ1-1	NA	TGTGCCAGCAGGGAACAGGGAAACACTGAAGCTTTCTTT	CASREQGNTEAFF
NA	TRBV4-1	TRBJ1-1	NA	TGCGCCAGCAGCCCGATAGTGTGGGTCCCGAACACTGAAGCTTTCTTT	CASSPIVWVPNTEAFF
few	TRBV5-1	TRBJ2-7	NA	TGCGCCAGCGGCTTGATTGGGACACACGAGCAGTACTTC	CASGLIGTHEQYF
NA	TRBV5-1	TRBJ2-1	TRBD1	TGCGCCAGCAGCTTGGAAACAGGGGTTGGGAATGAGCAGTTCTTC	CASSLETGVGNEQFF
few	TRBV9	TRBJ2-7	TRBD1	TGTGCCAGCAGCGAGGGGGGACAGGGAGCTTTTTACGAGCAGTACTTC	CASSEGGQGAFYEQYF
NA	TRBV9	TRBJ1-2	NA	TGTGCCAGCGGGGGCGGGTTGATCTTCAACTATGGCTACACCTTC	CASGGGLIFNYGYTF
few	TRBV20-1	TRBJ2-7	NA	TGCAGTGCCGCAGATCTCCCCGGGGACTCTACCTACGAGCAGTACTTC	CSAADLPGDSTYEQYF
NA	TRBV6-5	TRBJ2-2	NA	TGTGCCAGCAGTAACCCCACCGGATGGACCGGGGAGCTGTTTTTT	CASSNPTGWTGELFF
NA	TRBV15	TRBJ2-3	NA	TGTGCCACCAGCTTCCAGGACTCCACAGATACGCAGTATTTT	CATSFQDSTDTQYF
few	TRBV6-4	TRBJ1-5	NA	TGTGCCAGCAGTGACAGTCATAGCAATCAGCCCCAGCATTTT	CASSDSHSNQPQHF
few	TRBV7-2	TRBJ2-1	TRBD2	TGTGCCAGCAGCTTACAAAGCGGGAGGCCCAAGTTCTTC	CASSLQSGRPKFF
NA	TRBV28	TRBJ2-2	NA	TGTGCCAGCAGTCTAATTCCGACTAGCACCGGGGAGCTGTTTTTT	CASSLIPTSTGELFF
NA	TRBV4-3	TRBJ1-4	TRBD1	TGCGCCAGCAGATTCACCGGGACAGGGGAAGGAGAAAAACTGTTTTTT	CASRFTGTGEGEKLFF
NA	TRBV7-2	TRBJ2-5	TRBD2	TGTGCCAGCAGCTTCGGGGGGGTCACGCAGTACTTC	CASSFGGVTQYF